This T cell receptor (beta chain) was found in a study of regulatory T cells in long-lasting Graves disease. The time point denotes: newly diagnosed GD, antithyroid drugs for less than 3 months. Making the TCR library involved RNA that had been extracted from PBMCs. The table lists this clonotype with a few counts. Its cognate antigen is unknown. Study-level points and caveats: Peripheral blood, not thyroid tissue, was the sole material studied.

HTBI primers from iRepertoire and Arm-PCR of CDR3 regions yielded the TCR beta libraries. TCRdb used MiXCR to reprocess the multiplex PCR reads, holding one entry per CDR3 protein. The table includes roughly 360,000 distinct CDR3 sequences, about an eighth detected once. CDR3 length: 14 residues. Germline assignment: CDR1 KGHDR and CDR2 SFDVKD. The V and J ends lost 2 bases and 1 base respectively, with 8 bases between them. The same sample was also studied in work on T cells in Graves' hyperthyroidism and ophthalmopathy. This second report adds: The definition of stable Graves' hyperthyroidism was no ophthalmopathy progression within 18 months. Diagnoses were made from clinical symptoms, serum measures (thyroxine and TRAb), thyroid ultrasound and orbital computed tomography. Most expanded thyroid clonotypes above 0.001 recurred in blood.

The specimen was peripheral blood mononuclear cells (PBMCs), collected at new diagnosis, from a patient treated with antithyroid drugs. The V and J genes are TRBV24-1 and TRBJ2-7; no firm D call. The TCR was taken from a woman aged 18-29 years with Graves disease. CDR3 protein: CATSDSTHSYEQYF. CDR3 in DNA: TGTGCCACCAGTGATTCTACACATTCCTACGAGCAGTACTTC.